Each of the 11 T cell receptor beta chains below was sequenced from the same sample in a study of blood T cell repertoires in COVID-19. Assay: immunoSEQ multiplex PCR; the TCRdb copy retains only in-frame clones and omits some. The repertoire holds around 140,000 clones, with about 86% as singletons. The sample consisted of peripheral blood. The origin of the receptors is a woman in her forties or fifties with active or convalescent COVID-19.

Details on this clone: Distinct nucleotide sequences in the sample also encode this CDR3. The chain combines TRBV30 with TRBJ2-2; possibly TRBD1 for D (6 bases). CDR1 is GTSNPN, CDR2 SVGIG, per germline (reference sequence). The CDR3 spans 13 residues. V lost 3 bases to trimming and J lost 7 bases, with 12 bases between them. This chain's CDR3 is CAWSLQGVGELFF. The CDR3 DNA reads TGTGCCTGGAGCCTACAGGGCGTCGGGGAGCTGTTTTTT. Combining the CDR3 with reference TRBV30 and TRBJ2-2 gives the whole variable domain SQTIHQWPATLVQPVGSPLSLECTVEGTSNPNLYWYRQAAGRGLQLLFYSVGIGQISSEVPQNLSASRPQDRQFILSSKKLLLSDSGFYLCAWSLQGVGELFFGEGSRLTVL.

The table lists this clone with many counts. Other DNA sequences in the same sample also yield this CDR3. V and J are TRBV12-5 and TRBJ1-1; D gene unclear. The CDR3 covers 13 residues. Germline V lookup: CDR1 LGHNT, CDR2 FRNRAP. With 1 base removed from V and 5 bases from J, the gap between germline ends came to 8 bases. The CDR3 region is CASGLDGWTEAFF. The CDR3 bases are TGTGCTAGTGGTTTGGACGGTTGGACTGAAGCTTTCTTT.

The chain uses TRBV5-1 and TRBJ1-1, with 8 bases aligning to TRBD1. In germline, CDR1 is SGHRS, CDR2 YFSETQ. This CDR3 is 20 amino acids long. The V and J ends lost 0 bases and 0 bases, in that order; junction bases with no gene match: 16. The CDR3 loop reads CASSLGPLPQGGGMNTEAFF. The CDR3 region has the DNA TGCGCCAGCAGCTTGGGGCCCTTACCACAGGGGGGAGGAATGAACACTGAAGCTTTCTTT.

This clone was recorded once. The rearrangement joins TRBV6-1 to TRBJ2-4, with 8 positions matching TRBD2. Germline loops: CDR1 MNHNS, CDR2 SASEGT. V lost 4 bases to trimming and J lost 6 bases; unmatched junction nucleotides: 5. The CDR3 runs to 14 residues. CDR3 coding DNA: TGTGCCAGCAGTGGAGCGGGAGACTTAAACATTCAGTACTTC. Its translation is CASSGAGDLNIQYF.

The genes are TRBV7-9 and TRBJ2-1, with D perhaps TRBD1 (6 bases). This CDR3 has 14 amino acids. V lost 5 bases, J lost 6 bases, and 14 bases lay in between. Germline V gene data show CDR1 as SEHNR and CDR2 as FQNEAQ (reference sequence). The CDR3 is CASSRTGLGNEQFF. The CDR3 bases are TGTGCCAGCAGCCGAACAGGGTTAGGCAATGAGCAGTTCTTC.

V and J are TRBV25-1 and TRBJ1-2; 8 bases agree with TRBD1. The CDR3 runs 13 residues. The V gene end was trimmed by 5 bases and the J gene end by 6 bases; junction bases not matched to a gene: 5. The germline V gene has CDR1 MGHDK and CDR2 SYGVNS. This CDR3 is CASSPRTGNGYTF. In nucleotides, the CDR3 is TGTGCCAGCAGTCCCCGGACAGGGAATGGCTACACCTTC.

The chain carries TRBV6-5 and TRBJ1-5, with 7 bases identical to TRBD1. Trimming took 6 bases from V and 5 from J; bases not matched to a gene: 10. Per the germline V gene, CDR1 is MNHEY and CDR2 is SVGAGI. The CDR3 spans 15 residues. The CDR3 spells CASRLDRDSYQPQHF. The DNA for the CDR3 is TGTGCCAGCAGACTCGACAGGGACTCTTATCAGCCCCAGCATTTT.

V is TRBV14 and J is TRBJ2-7; 9 nucleotides agree with TRBD1. The CDR3 spans 17 residues. Losses at the gene ends were 4 bases for V and 1 base for J; bases not matched to a gene: 11. Looked up from germline, CDR1 is SGHDN and CDR2 is FVKESK. CDR3: CASSPQRRDRVSYEQYF. The CDR3 DNA reads as TGTGCCAGCAGCCCGCAACGGAGGGACAGGGTTTCCTACGAGCAGTACTTC.

The table lists this clone with a count of one. The CDR3: CAISATGEGNTEAFF. The CDR3 region has the DNA TGTGCCATCAGTGCCACAGGGGAAGGGAACACTGAAGCTTTCTTT. This chain joins TRBV10-3 and TRBJ1-1; the match to TRBD1 covers 7 bases. Trimming removed 4 bases from V and 1 base from J; junction bases left unmatched: 6. Per germline, CDR1 ENHRY and CDR2 SYGVKD. This CDR3 has 15 amino acids.

This rearrangement joins TRBV9 to TRBJ1-3, with TRBD1 as a possible D gene (5 bases). Germline CDR1 is SGDLS and CDR2 is YYNGEE. The CDR3 has 16 amino acids. The V and J ends lost 0 bases and 0 bases respectively, with 10 bases between them. CDR3 in DNA: TGTGCCAGCAGCGTAGCTCTAGGGGTCTCTGGAAACACCATATATTTT. It is translated as CASSVALGVSGNTIYF.

This clone was recorded only once. The J gene is TRBJ2-7, the V gene TRBV7-9, with 9 bases matching TRBD2. Germline loops: CDR1 SEHNR, CDR2 FQNEAQ (reference sequence). The CDR3 length is 16 residues. V was clipped by 5 bases and J by 4 bases; unmatched bases: 12. This chain's CDR3 is CASSLLSGSPRYEQYF. CDR3 DNA: TGTGCCAGCAGCCTTCTTAGCGGGAGCCCCAGGTACGAGCAGTACTTC. The entire variable domain, with the rest obtained from reference TRBV7-9 and TRBJ2-7, is as follows: DTGVSQNPRHKITKRGQNVTFRCDPISEHNRLYWYRQTLGQGPEFLTYFQNEAQLEKSRLLSDRFSAERPKGSFSTLEIQRTEQGDSAMYLCASSLLSGSPRYEQYFGPGTRLTVT.